This entry features one T cell receptor delta chain sequence. Its antigen remains unidentified. No qualities accompany the bases; no much larger clone lies one base away. The data are from a study of Vδ1+ human thymocytes (dated by TCRdb to 2016 to 2018). Broadly, across the study: As a data resource, the study described the mRNA-level TRG and TRD CDR3 repertoires of highly purified Vdelta1+ thymocytes obtained from young children. Validation of the multiplex-based CDR3 amplicon strategy against 5'RACE-based CDR3 amplicon generation methods had been performed previously. What the research found in general, with its limitations: Donors shared many TRG clonotypes (up to about 7x10^3), but TRD repertoires were essentially private, with at most 120 shared. No clustering by age or sex was observed, so analyses did not stratify donors by these variables. In contrast to oligoclonal peripheral blood repertoires, thymic TRG and TRD repertoires appeared to be highly polyclonal with Gaussian CDR3 length distributions. Despite high sort purity, 20% to 25% of thymic TRD sequences were Vdelta2 (and few Vdelta3), unlike peripheral blood Vdelta1+ controls. Because unexpected Vdelta2 sequences could lead to misinterpretation of bulk repertoire data, the authors recommended using highly purified populations and validating at the single-cell level.

CDR1 TSWWSYY and CDR2 QGS were looked up in the germline V gene. The CDR3 measures 21 amino acids from cysteine to phenylalanine. Only CDR3 DNA is held: 63 bases, read in frame from base 1. Unmatched junction bases come to 20, with V trimmed by 1 base and J by 2 bases. RNA extraction was performed with the RNeasy mini kit, and reverse transcription was done with Superscript III. CDR3 amplicons were generated by multiplex PCR with pooled V-gene forward primers and a constant-region reverse primer carrying Illumina adaptor overhangs. After gel purification, amplicons were indexed with Nextera index primers over roughly 8 extra PCR cycles and were then purified with AMPure XP beads. Sequencing of the libraries was done on an Illumina MiSeq using paired-end 250 bp reads, dual indexing and an approximately 19% PhiX spike-in. Per the original workflow: FastQC was used to check read quality, and ea-utils fastq-join was used to merge TRG read pairs. Sequences were annotated with IMGT/HighV-QUEST, keeping only productive sequences with unambiguous V-gene assignment; clonotypes were defined by identical CDR3 sequence. For downstream analysis, VDJtools 1.1.1, tcR 2.2.3, Treemap and vegan Shannon diversity in R 3.4.4 were used. Clones were re-identified by TCRdb from the public reads with CATT, and rows with the same DNA were merged. TCRdb's processing, not the authors', yielded these V and J calls. Present in this sample are tens of thousands of delta-chain clones, 25% to 30% of which were seen just once. The ten top clones hold around 1.5% of the sample.

Thymic samples were depleted of alphabeta T cells, then CD3+ TCRVdelta1+ TCRVdelta2- thymocytes were FACS-sorted. The purity of the sorted Vdelta1+ thymocytes was between roughly 97% and 99.6%. The thymic specimens were obtained from roughly 8 paediatric patients, aged about 5 days to 17 months, who were having corrective cardiac surgery. Thymic tissue was dispersed and mononuclear cells isolated on a Histopaque-1077 density gradient. Staining used anti-TCRVdelta1 clone TS8.2, anti-TCRVdelta2 clone B6, anti-CD3 clone HIT3a and anti-TCRalphabeta clone IP26 antibodies. The sample taken for sequencing was Vdelta1+ gamma-delta thymocytes from the thymus. The label giving this sample's cell subset or site can be read as: FACS-sorted CD3+ TCRalphabeta- TCRVdelta1+ TCRVdelta2- thymocytes. The sequence was collected from a boy under three years old who had congenital heart surgery. The chain is assembled from TRDV1 and TRDJ1; TRDD2 lines up with 9 middle nucleotides. The nucleotide sequence is given as TGTGCTCTTGGGGAACCGGGGGGCCTTCCTACCTACTGGGGATCAACCGATAAACTCATCTTT. This sequence encodes CALGEPGGLPTYWGSTDKLIF.